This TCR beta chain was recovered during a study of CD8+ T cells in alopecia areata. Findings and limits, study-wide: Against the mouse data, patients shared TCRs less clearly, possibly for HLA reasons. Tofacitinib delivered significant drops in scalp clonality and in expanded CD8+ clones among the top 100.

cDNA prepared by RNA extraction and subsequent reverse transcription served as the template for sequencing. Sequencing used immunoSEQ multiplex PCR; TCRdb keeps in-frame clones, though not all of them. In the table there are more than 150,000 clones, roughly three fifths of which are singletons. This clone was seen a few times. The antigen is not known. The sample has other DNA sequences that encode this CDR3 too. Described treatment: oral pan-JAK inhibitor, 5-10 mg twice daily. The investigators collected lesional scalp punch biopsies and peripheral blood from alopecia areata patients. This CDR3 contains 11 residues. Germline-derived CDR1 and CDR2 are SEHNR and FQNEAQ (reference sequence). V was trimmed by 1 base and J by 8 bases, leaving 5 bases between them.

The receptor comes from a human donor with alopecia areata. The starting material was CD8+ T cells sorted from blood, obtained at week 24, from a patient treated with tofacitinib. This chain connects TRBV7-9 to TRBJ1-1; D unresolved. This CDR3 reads CASSLGTEAFF. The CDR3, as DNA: TGTGCCAGCAGCTTAGGGACCGAAGCTTTCTTT.